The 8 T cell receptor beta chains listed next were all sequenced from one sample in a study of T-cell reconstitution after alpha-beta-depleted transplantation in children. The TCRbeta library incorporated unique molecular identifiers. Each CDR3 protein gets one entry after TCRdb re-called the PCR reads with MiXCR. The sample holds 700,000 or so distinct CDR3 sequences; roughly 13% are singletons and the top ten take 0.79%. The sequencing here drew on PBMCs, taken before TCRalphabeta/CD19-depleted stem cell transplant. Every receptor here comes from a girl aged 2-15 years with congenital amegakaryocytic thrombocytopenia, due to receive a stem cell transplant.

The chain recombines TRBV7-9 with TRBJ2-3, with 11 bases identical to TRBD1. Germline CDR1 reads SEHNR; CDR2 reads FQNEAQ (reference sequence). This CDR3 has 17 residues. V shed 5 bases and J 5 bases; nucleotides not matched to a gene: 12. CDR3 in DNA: TGTGCCAGCAGCCCTCCTTTTGGACAGGGGGCGTTAGATACGCAGTATTTT. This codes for CASSPPFGQGALDTQYF.

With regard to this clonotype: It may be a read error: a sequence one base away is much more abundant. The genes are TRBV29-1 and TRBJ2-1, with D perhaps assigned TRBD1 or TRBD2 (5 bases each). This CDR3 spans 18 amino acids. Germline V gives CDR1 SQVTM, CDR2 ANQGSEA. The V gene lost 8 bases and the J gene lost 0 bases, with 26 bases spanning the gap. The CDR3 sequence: CSTSGQQVEVSSYNEQFF. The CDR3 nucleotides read TGCAGCACCTCGGGGCAGCAAGTGGAAGTCAGCTCCTACAATGAGCAGTTCTTC.

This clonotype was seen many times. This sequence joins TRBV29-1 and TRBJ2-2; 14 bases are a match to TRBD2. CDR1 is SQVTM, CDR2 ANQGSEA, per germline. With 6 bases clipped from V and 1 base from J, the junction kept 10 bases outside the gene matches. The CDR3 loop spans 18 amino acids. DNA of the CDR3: TGCAGCGTCCGTGGGACTAGCGGGAGCCGAGGGAACACCGGGGAGCTGTTTTTT. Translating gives CSVRGTSGSRGNTGELFF.

CDR3 bases: TGTGCCAGCAGTGAAGACGCTGGAAACACCATATATTTT. Residues: CASSEDAGNTIYF. The rearrangement joins TRBV2 to TRBJ1-3; D gene unclear. Germline lookup yields CDR1 SNHLY and CDR2 FYNNEI. CDR3 length: 13 amino acids. With 1 base removed from V and 2 bases from J, the gap between germline ends came to 3 bases.

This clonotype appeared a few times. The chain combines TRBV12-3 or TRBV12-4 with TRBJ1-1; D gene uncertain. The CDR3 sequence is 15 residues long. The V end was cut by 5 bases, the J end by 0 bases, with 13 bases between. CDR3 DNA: TGTGCCAGCAGTGGCCGCTACAGTATGAACACTGAAGCTTTCTTT. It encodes CASSGRYSMNTEAFF.

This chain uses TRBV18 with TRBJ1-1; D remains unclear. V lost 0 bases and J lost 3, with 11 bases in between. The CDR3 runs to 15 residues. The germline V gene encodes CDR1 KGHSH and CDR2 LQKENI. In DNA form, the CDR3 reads TGTGCCAGCTCACCACCCACATTAATGCACACTGAAGCTTTCTTT. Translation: CASSPPTLMHTEAFF.

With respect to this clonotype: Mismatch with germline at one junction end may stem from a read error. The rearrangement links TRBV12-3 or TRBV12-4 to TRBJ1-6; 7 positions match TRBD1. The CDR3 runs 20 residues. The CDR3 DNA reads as TGTGCCAGCACTTTAGGAGCGGCCGAGATGGCGGGACAGAGTAATTCACCCCTCCACTTT. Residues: CASTLGAAEMAGQSNSPLHF.

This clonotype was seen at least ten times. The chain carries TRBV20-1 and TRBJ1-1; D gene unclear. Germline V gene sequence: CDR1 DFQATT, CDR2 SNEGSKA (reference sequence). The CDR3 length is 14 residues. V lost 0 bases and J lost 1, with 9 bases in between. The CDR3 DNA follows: TGCAGTGCTAGAGAGGCGGGCCCGAACACTGAAGCTTTCTTT. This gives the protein CSAREAGPNTEAFF.